This T cell receptor (beta chain) was identified during a study of cytomegalovirus exposure and HLA in healthy donors. Study in general: As released early, the data held roughly 85 million unique TCRs from HLA-typed donors. Overall study findings and caveats: Several of the most significant clusters were apparently associated with common viral pathogens in a later analysis. A highly shared variant cluster was judged a likely technical artifact.

Both 60 Vbeta primers and 13 Jbeta primers went into the PCR. Sequenced by immunoSEQ multiplex PCR; TCRdb stores in-frame clones only, minus some. The data contain roughly 45,000 clones, approximately 47% of them singletons. With regard to this clone: Antigen specificity is unknown.

This CDR3 spans 15 amino acids. Germline V gives CDR1 SGHDT, CDR2 YYEEEE. Trimming pared 7 bases from V and 0 bases from J, leaving 17 bases between. The rearrangement links TRBV5-6 to TRBJ2-7; a weak D match, TRBD1 (6 bases). This TCR came from a man in his sixties in good health and CMV-seronegative. The sample was PBMCs. The DNA for the CDR3 is TGTGCCAGCGCACAGGGCCGCGGAAGCTCCTACGAGCAGTACTTC. Translating gives CASAQGRGSSYEQYF.